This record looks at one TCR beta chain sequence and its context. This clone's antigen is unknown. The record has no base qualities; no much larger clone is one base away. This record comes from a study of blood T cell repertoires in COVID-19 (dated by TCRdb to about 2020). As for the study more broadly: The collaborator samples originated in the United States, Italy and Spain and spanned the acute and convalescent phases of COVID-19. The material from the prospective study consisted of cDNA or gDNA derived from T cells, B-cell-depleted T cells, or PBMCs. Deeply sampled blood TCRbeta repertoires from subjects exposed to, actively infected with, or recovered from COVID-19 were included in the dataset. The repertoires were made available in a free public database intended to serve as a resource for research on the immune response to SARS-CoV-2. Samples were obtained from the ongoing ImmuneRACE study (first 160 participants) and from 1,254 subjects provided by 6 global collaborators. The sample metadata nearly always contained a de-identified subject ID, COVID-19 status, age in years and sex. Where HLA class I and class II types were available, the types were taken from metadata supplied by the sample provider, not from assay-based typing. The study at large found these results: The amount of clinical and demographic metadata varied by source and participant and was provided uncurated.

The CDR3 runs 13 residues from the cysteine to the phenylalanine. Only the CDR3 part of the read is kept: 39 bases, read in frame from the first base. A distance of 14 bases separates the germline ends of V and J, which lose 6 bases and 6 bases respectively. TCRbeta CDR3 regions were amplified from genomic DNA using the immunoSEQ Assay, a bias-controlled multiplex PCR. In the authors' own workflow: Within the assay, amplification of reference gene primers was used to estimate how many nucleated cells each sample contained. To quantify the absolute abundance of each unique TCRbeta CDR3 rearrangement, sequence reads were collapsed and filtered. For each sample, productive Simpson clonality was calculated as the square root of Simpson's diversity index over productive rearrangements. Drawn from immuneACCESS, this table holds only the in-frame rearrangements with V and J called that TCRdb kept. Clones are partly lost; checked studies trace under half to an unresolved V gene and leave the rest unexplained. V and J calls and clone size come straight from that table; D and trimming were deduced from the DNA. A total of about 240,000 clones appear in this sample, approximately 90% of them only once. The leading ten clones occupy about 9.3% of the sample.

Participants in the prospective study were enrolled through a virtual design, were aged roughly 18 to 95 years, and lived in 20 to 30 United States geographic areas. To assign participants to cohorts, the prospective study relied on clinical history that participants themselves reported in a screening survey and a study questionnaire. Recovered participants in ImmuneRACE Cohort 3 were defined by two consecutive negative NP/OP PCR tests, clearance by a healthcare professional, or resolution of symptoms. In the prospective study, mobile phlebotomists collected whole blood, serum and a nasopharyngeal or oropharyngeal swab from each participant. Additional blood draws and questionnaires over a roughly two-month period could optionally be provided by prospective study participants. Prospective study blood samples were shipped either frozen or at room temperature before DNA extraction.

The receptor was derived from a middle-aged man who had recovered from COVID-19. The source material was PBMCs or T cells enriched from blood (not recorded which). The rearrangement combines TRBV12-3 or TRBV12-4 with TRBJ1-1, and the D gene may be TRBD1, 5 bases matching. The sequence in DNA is TGTGCCAGCAGCCATCCAGGGTTGTCTGAAGCTTTCTTT. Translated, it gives CASSHPGLSEAFF.